One and the same sample provided the 19 T cell receptor beta chains below, sequenced in a study of cytomegalovirus exposure and HLA in healthy donors. PCR employed 60 Vbeta and 13 Jbeta primers. Assay used: immunoSEQ multiplex PCR; TCRdb lists only in-frame clones, some missing. The data show about 130,000 clones, more than 65% seen once. The sequenced sample was PBMCs. Receptor source: a woman aged 35 to 49 in good health and CMV-seropositive.

This sequence joins TRBV5-1 and TRBJ2-7, with D possibly matching TRBD1 (7 bases). V dropped 4 bases and J dropped 7 bases, with 18 bases sitting between them. The CDR3 is made up of 14 amino acids. Germline lookup yields CDR1 SGHRS and CDR2 YFSETQ. CDR3 bases: TGCGCCAGCAGCCCCGGAGGGGGCCAGGGGGAGCAGTACTTC. Protein: CASSPGGGQGEQYF.

The chain employs TRBV7-9 and TRBJ2-2; no reliable D call. Germline loops: CDR1 SEHNR, CDR2 FQNEAQ (reference sequence). Trimming shortened V by 5 bases and J by 8 bases, and 12 bases separated the two germline ends. The CDR3 sequence is 13 residues long. This CDR3 reads CASSRDDRGELFF. The CDR3, as DNA: TGTGCCAGCAGCCGTGATGATCGGGGGGAGCTGTTTTTT.

The V gene is TRBV2, the J gene TRBJ2-3; TRBD2 matches 9 bases. With V trimmed by 4 bases and J by 6 bases, 5 bases remained unmatched. There are 14 residues in the CDR3. Germline V gives CDR1 SNHLY, CDR2 FYNNEI. CDR3 region: CASSGLAGRDTQYF. The CDR3 DNA is TGTGCCAGCAGTGGTCTAGCGGGAAGGGATACGCAGTATTTT.

The J gene is TRBJ2-7, the V gene TRBV5-1; 13 nucleotides align to TRBD2. CDR1 SGHRS and CDR2 YFSETQ come from the germline V gene. The CDR3 is 15 residues long. V lost 3 bases to trimming and J lost 6 bases; unmatched junction nucleotides: 6. CDR3 amino acids: CASSYGLAGEGEQYF. The CDR3 region has the DNA TGCGCCAGCAGCTATGGACTAGCGGGAGAGGGCGAGCAGTACTTC.

The J gene is TRBJ1-5, the V gene TRBV6-5; 9 bases are shared with TRBD1. Germline CDR1 reads MNHEY; CDR2 reads SVGAGI. The CDR3 spans 13 residues. With V trimmed by 4 bases and J by 7 bases, 2 bases remained unmatched. The CDR3: CASSSGTGQPQHF. The DNA for the CDR3 is TGTGCCAGCAGTTCTGGGACAGGGCAGCCCCAGCATTTT.

The chain combines TRBV4-1 with TRBJ2-5; D unresolved. V was cut by 3 bases and J by 5 bases, with 4 bases left in between. CDR3 length equals 11 residues. Germline V CDR1 and CDR2: MGHRA, YSYEKL. Here the CDR3 reads CASSQSETQYF. CDR3 sequence (DNA): TGCGCCAGCAGCCAGAGTGAGACCCAGTACTTC.

This clone was observed a few times. A junction boundary mismatches the germline segment, possibly from a read error. V usage is TRBV7-9 and J usage is TRBJ1-1; D perhaps matches TRBD1 (6 bases). The CDR3 spans 15 residues. CDR1 and CDR2 (germline): SEHNR, FQNEAQ (reference sequence). CDR3 sequence (DNA): TGTTCCAGCAGCTTAGCGATCGGACAGAAGGCTGAAGCTTTCTTT. It is translated as CSSSLAIGQKAEAFF.

The V call is TRBV29-1, the J call TRBJ1-4; the D gene is possibly TRBD1 (5 bases). V gave up 5 bases and J gave up 4 bases, with 11 bases separating them. There are 13 residues in the CDR3. In germline, CDR1 is SQVTM, CDR2 ANQGSEA. CDR3 DNA: TGCAGCGTTAGAGACAGTCTTAATGAAAAACTGTTTTTT. Translation gives CSVRDSLNEKLFF.

The CDR3 nucleotides read TGTGCCAGCAGCCTCAAACCAATAGGGGTAACTGAAGCTTTCTTT. The encoded protein is CASSLKPIGVTEAFF. The chain has TRBV7-9 and TRBJ1-1; D may be TRBD1 (5 bases). With 5 bases removed from V and 5 bases from J, the gap between germline ends came to 18 bases. CDR1 is SEHNR and CDR2 is FQNEAQ in the germline V gene (reference sequence). This CDR3 contains 15 residues. The variable domain in full, with the rest retrieved from reference TRBV7-9 and TRBJ1-1, is DTGVSQNPRHKITKRGQNVTFRCDPISEHNRLYWYRQTLGQGPEFLTYFQNEAQLEKSRLLSDRFSAERPKGSFSTLEIQRTEQGDSAMYLCASSLKPIGVTEAFFGQGTRLTVV.

This chain joins TRBV29-1 and TRBJ1-1; no definite D call. The V and J ends lost 6 bases and 0 bases respectively, with 8 bases between them. In germline, CDR1 is SQVTM, CDR2 ANQGSEA. There are 12 residues in the CDR3. The CDR3 DNA reads as TGCAGCGTCAGACTGATGAACACTGAAGCTTTCTTT. Amino acids: CSVRLMNTEAFF. Combining the CDR3 with reference TRBV29-1 and TRBJ1-1 gives the whole variable domain SAVISQKPSRDICQRGTSLTIQCQVDSQVTMMFWYRQQPGQSLTLIATANQGSEATYESGFVIDKFPISRPNLTFSTLTVSNMSPEDSSIYLCSVRLMNTEAFFGQGTRLTVV.

The rearrangement joins TRBV7-8 to TRBJ2-7; 9 bases fit TRBD2. There are 14 residues in the CDR3. Losses at the gene ends were 1 base for V and 6 bases for J; bases not matched to a gene: 4. CDR1 and CDR2 (germline): SGHVS, FQNEAQ. CDR3 region: CASSLEGLAGEQYF. CDR3 DNA: TGTGCCAGCAGCTTAGAGGGACTAGCTGGCGAGCAGTACTTC.

This clone was detected a few times. This chain connects TRBV2 to TRBJ2-3, with 10 nucleotides matching TRBD2. Germline V gives CDR1 SNHLY, CDR2 FYNNEI. This CDR3 region has 17 residues. The J segment lost 1 base and the V segment lost 1 base, leaving 5 bases of the junction unmatched. The CDR3 region is CASSEEGSGRGTDTQYF. Here the CDR3 DNA reads TGTGCCAGCAGTGAAGAGGGGAGCGGGAGGGGCACAGATACGCAGTATTTT.

The CDR3 sequence: CASSFGRQETQYF. CDR3 sequence (DNA): TGTGCCAGCAGCTTTGGTCGGCAAGAGACCCAGTACTTC. V gene TRBV11-2 combines with J gene TRBJ2-5; unclear D gene. This CDR3 region has 13 residues. From germline, CDR1 is SGHAT and CDR2 FQNNGV. Trimming pared 3 bases from V and 2 bases from J, leaving 7 bases between.

The V gene is TRBV27, the J gene TRBJ2-1; 8 bases align to TRBD2. CDR1 MNHEY and CDR2 SMNVEV come from the germline V gene (reference sequence). The J segment lost 8 bases and the V segment lost 5 bases, leaving 11 bases of the junction unmatched. This CDR3 has 15 residues. CDR3 residues: CASSEPGLDRHEQFF. For the CDR3, the DNA is TGTGCCAGCAGTGAACCGGGACTAGATCGTCATGAGCAGTTCTTC.

The chain uses TRBV6-1 and TRBJ2-1; perhaps TRBD2 as D (5 bases). Looked up from germline, CDR1 is MNHNS and CDR2 is SASEGT. CDR3 length equals 13 residues. V lost 2 bases to trimming and J lost 9 bases, with 11 bases between them. The CDR3 coding sequence is TGTGCCAGCAGTGAAATTAAAGGAGGTGAGCAGTTCTTC. Protein product: CASSEIKGGEQFF.

The rearrangement links TRBV5-1 to TRBJ2-7, with a tentative D call TRBD1 (6 bases). This CDR3 contains 16 residues. Trimming took off 4 bases at V and 1 base at J, with 18 bases between the two ends. CDR1 is SGHRS and CDR2 is YFSETQ in the germline V gene. The CDR3 nucleotides read TGCGCCAGCAGCGTCACGCCCGGGACACAGTCCTACGAGCAGTACTTC. It yields the protein CASSVTPGTQSYEQYF.

The chain joins TRBV28 to TRBJ2-1; D unclear. The V gene's germline CDR1 is MDHEN and CDR2 SYDVKM. The V end lost 8 bases, the J end lost 5 bases, and 22 bases lay between the germline ends. This CDR3 is built from 16 residues. The CDR3 protein is CASLPPRQESNNEQFF. DNA of the CDR3: TGTGCCAGCCTTCCACCCCGGCAGGAATCAAACAATGAGCAGTTCTTC. Supplemented by reference TRBV28 and TRBJ2-1, the full variable domain reads DVKVTQSSRYLVKRTGEKVFLECVQDMDHENMFWYRQDPGLGLRLIYFSYDVKMKEKGDIPEGYSVSREKKERFSLILESASTNQTSMYLCASLPPRQESNNEQFFGPGTRLTVL.

The chain combines TRBV4-2 with TRBJ1-1; 9 positions agree with TRBD1. CDR1 and CDR2 from the germline V gene are LGHNA and YNFKEQ. The CDR3 covers 14 residues. V lost 4 bases, J lost 3 bases, and 3 bases stayed unmatched. This chain's CDR3 is CASSPWTGDTEAFF. The CDR3 DNA is TGTGCCAGCAGCCCCTGGACAGGGGACACTGAAGCTTTCTTT.

V usage is TRBV20-1 and J usage is TRBJ2-4; TRBD2 is a possible D gene (6 bases). Germline values: CDR1 DFQATT, CDR2 SNEGSKA (reference sequence). CDR3 length equals 11 residues. Between the trimmed V and J ends, which lost 7 bases and 9 bases, there was a span of 13 bases. Here the CDR3 reads CSGRLVGIQYF. CDR3 in DNA: TGCAGTGGTCGACTAGTTGGCATTCAGTACTTC.